Below are 18 T cell receptor beta chains sequenced from a single sample in a study of T cells in Graves' hyperthyroidism and ophthalmopathy. RNA transcripts gave rise to amplified TCR beta CDR3 regions. Primed by the HTBI set, a first-round RT-PCR was run on the TCR CDR3. TCRdb reprocessed the multiplex PCR reads via MiXCR and lists one record per CDR3 protein. The sample lists hundreds of thousands of distinct CDR3 sequences, 35% to 45% seen once, with 8.9% in the top ten. Sample: blood. The receptors stem from a man between 18 and 35 years old with Graves' hyperthyroidism.

The J gene is TRBJ2-5, the V gene TRBV13; no definite D call. The germline gives CDR1 PRHDT, CDR2 FYEKMQ (reference sequence). CDR3 length: 14 residues. Deletions cut 2 bases from V and 1 base from J, with 8 bases between. The CDR3 protein is CASSLRRSQETQYF. CDR3 DNA: TGTGCCAGCAGCTTAAGGCGTTCCCAAGAGACCCAGTACTTC.

Notes on this clonotype: A junction end diverges from the germline sequence, so it may reflect a read error. This sequence joins TRBV19 and TRBJ1-2; D is unclear. Germline V gene lookup returns CDR1 LNHDA and CDR2 SQIVND (reference sequence). There are 11 residues in the CDR3. Here the CDR3 reads CASSNQASEAF. The CDR3 bases are TGTGCCAGTAGTAACCAGGCCAGTGAAGCTTTC.

V and J are TRBV7-9 and TRBJ1-2, with D hard to call. Germline CDR1 SEHNR, CDR2 FQNEAQ (reference sequence). V shed 5 bases and J shed 0 bases, with 19 bases lying between them. The CDR3 is made up of 17 amino acids. CDR3 DNA sequence: TGTGCCAGCAGCCCCAATAATCTACACCTTGCTAACTATGGCTACACCTTC. Its translation is CASSPNNLHLANYGYTF. The complete variable domain, with remaining parts taken from reference TRBV7-9 and TRBJ1-2, reads DTGVSQNPRHKITKRGQNVTFRCDPISEHNRLYWYRQTLGQGPEFLTYFQNEAQLEKSRLLSDRFSAERPKGSFSTLEIQRTEQGDSAMYLCASSPNNLHLANYGYTFGSGTRLTVV.

This clonotype was picked up many times. This sequence joins TRBV24-1 and TRBJ1-1; the D gene is possibly TRBD1 (5 bases). CDR3 size: 15 residues. In germline, CDR1 is KGHDR, CDR2 SFDVKD. With 9 bases removed from V and 1 base from J, the gap between germline ends came to 17 bases. In DNA form, the CDR3 reads TGTGCCACCCGAGGGATGGACACTTCGAACACTGAAGCTTTCTTT. Amino acids: CATRGMDTSNTEAFF.

This rearrangement joins TRBV2 to TRBJ1-4, with TRBD1 matching over 7 bases. The CDR3 extends over 15 amino acids. V was pared by 7 bases and J by 3 bases, with 8 bases of the junction left unmatched. Germline V gene sequence: CDR1 SNHLY, CDR2 FYNNEI. The CDR3 loop is CASISGGAANEKLFF. Written as DNA, the CDR3 is TGTGCCAGCATCTCAGGGGGGGCTGCTAATGAAAAACTGTTTTTT. Complete variable domain (other parts from reference TRBV2 and TRBJ1-4): EPEVTQTPSHQVTQMGQEVILRCVPISNHLYFYWYRQILGQKVEFLVSFYNNEISEKSEIFDDQFSVERPDGSNFTLKIRSTKLEDSAMYFCASISGGAANEKLFFGSGTQLSVL.

This clonotype was recorded a few times. V and J are TRBV7-8 and TRBJ1-5; 7 bases are shared with TRBD1. Germline CDR1 SGHVS, CDR2 FQNEAQ. V was pared by 5 bases and J by 3 bases, with 7 bases of the junction left unmatched. The CDR3 runs to 15 residues. Written as DNA, the CDR3 is TGTGCCAGCAGCGCCGGGACAGACCCCAATCAGCCCCAGCATTTT. It encodes CASSAGTDPNQPQHF.

In nucleotides, the CDR3 is TGCAGCGTTGAACTGGGGGACAGGGTCGGCTATGGCTACACCTTC. Amino acids: CSVELGDRVGYGYTF. The chain carries TRBV29-1 and TRBJ1-2; TRBD1 matches 9 bases. Per the germline V gene, CDR1 is SQVTM and CDR2 is ANQGSEA. With 2 bases clipped from V and 4 bases from J, the junction kept 8 bases outside the gene matches. The CDR3 has 15 amino acids.

A word on this clonotype: Possible read error: a much larger clone is one base away. The genes are TRBV7-9 and TRBJ1-1; perhaps TRBD1 as D (5 bases). Trimming stripped 3 bases from V and 0 bases from J, with 11 bases between. The CDR3 spans 15 residues. Germline values: CDR1 SEHNR, CDR2 FQNEAQ (reference sequence). The CDR3 reads CASSFAGPMNTEAFF. CDR3 coding DNA: TGTGCCAGCAGCTTTGCAGGGCCGATGAACACTGAAGCTTTCTTT.

This chain uses TRBV10-3 with TRBJ1-2; no reliable D call. Trimming pared 6 bases from V and 11 bases from J, leaving 13 bases between. CDR1 and CDR2 (germline): ENHRY, SYGVKD. The length of the CDR3 is 11 residues. The CDR3 protein is CAIRVDREYTF. The CDR3 DNA reads TGTGCCATCAGGGTTGATCGCGAATACACCTTC.

The chain combines TRBV7-8 with TRBJ2-1, with TRBD2 matching 14 bases. The V gene end was trimmed by 5 bases and the J gene end by 8 bases; junction bases not matched to a gene: 14. Germline CDR1 and CDR2: SGHVS and FQNEAQ. This CDR3 has 18 residues. The CDR3 protein is CASSRGLTGTSGSYEQFF. The CDR3 coding sequence is TGTGCCAGCAGCAGAGGTTTAACCGGGACTAGCGGGAGTTATGAGCAGTTCTTC.

The rearrangement joins TRBV10-3 to TRBJ2-5; D possibly corresponds to TRBD2 (6 bases). The CDR3 covers 11 residues. The germline gives CDR1 ENHRY, CDR2 SYGVKD. As DNA, the CDR3 is TGTGCTCTGGAGGGGAGCGAGACCCAGTACTTC. Its translation is CALEGSETQYF.

The gene calls are TRBV10-3 and TRBJ1-4; D is undetermined. The CDR3 is 14 amino acids. Trimming left V 2 bases short and J 5 bases short, with 9 bases between. Germline CDR1 is ENHRY and CDR2 is SYGVKD. The CDR3 sequence: CAISEKGENEKLFF. CDR3 DNA: TGTGCCATCAGTGAGAAGGGAGAGAATGAAAAACTGTTTTTT.

This clonotype was picked up many times. CDR3 region: CSVDRVEETQYF. The CDR3 DNA follows: TGCAGCGTCGACAGGGTAGAAGAGACCCAGTACTTC. This chain joins TRBV29-1 and TRBJ2-5; 7 bases line up with TRBD1. Germline V gene sequence: CDR1 SQVTM, CDR2 ANQGSEA. The ends lost 6 bases at V and 3 bases at J; junction bases unmatched: 4. The CDR3 extends over 12 amino acids.

V and J are TRBV20-1 and TRBJ1-2; unclear D gene. This CDR3 is 15 amino acids long. V was pared by 5 bases and J by 1 base, with 17 bases between. The germline V gene has CDR1 DFQATT and CDR2 SNEGSKA (reference sequence). CDR3 bases: TGCAGTGCTCGCCCGCGAAGTTCGTTTAACTATGGCTACACCTTC. Translation: CSARPRSSFNYGYTF.

This rearrangement joins TRBV19 to TRBJ2-5; D not certain. V gave up 9 bases and J gave up 5 bases, with 22 bases separating them. There are 15 residues in the CDR3. Looked up from germline, CDR1 is LNHDA and CDR2 is SQIVND (reference sequence). The CDR3 DNA is TGTGCCAGCAGCCAAGAAGGGATCAAGCCGGAGACCCAGTACTTC. Its translation is CASSQEGIKPETQYF.

The J gene is TRBJ1-3, the V gene TRBV29-1, with D possibly TRBD1 on 5 matching bases. Germline-derived CDR1 and CDR2 are SQVTM and ANQGSEA. The length of the CDR3 is 13 residues. Trimming took 7 bases from V and 3 from J, leaving 13 bases between them. The CDR3, as DNA: TGCAGCGCCCTACAGGCACGTGGAAACACCATATATTTT. This gives the protein CSALQARGNTIYF.

This clonotype came up a few times. The chain is built from TRBV6-5 and TRBJ2-7; the D gene is possibly TRBD2 (6 bases). This CDR3 contains 13 residues. V lost 4 bases and J lost 4, with 11 bases in between. Germline CDR1 is MNHEY and CDR2 is SVGAGI. The CDR3 DNA sequence: TGTGCCAGCAGTTCGGGGGACTGGTACGAGCAGTACTTC. Protein sequence: CASSSGDWYEQYF.

The chain carries TRBV2 and TRBJ1-2, with 8 bases that match TRBD1. CDR1 SNHLY and CDR2 FYNNEI come from the germline V gene. Trimming removed 1 base from V and 8 bases from J; junction bases left unmatched: 6. This CDR3 has 14 residues. The CDR3 sequence: CASSEGRGQEGYTF. CDR3 DNA sequence: TGTGCCAGCAGTGAAGGAAGGGGACAGGAGGGCTACACCTTC.